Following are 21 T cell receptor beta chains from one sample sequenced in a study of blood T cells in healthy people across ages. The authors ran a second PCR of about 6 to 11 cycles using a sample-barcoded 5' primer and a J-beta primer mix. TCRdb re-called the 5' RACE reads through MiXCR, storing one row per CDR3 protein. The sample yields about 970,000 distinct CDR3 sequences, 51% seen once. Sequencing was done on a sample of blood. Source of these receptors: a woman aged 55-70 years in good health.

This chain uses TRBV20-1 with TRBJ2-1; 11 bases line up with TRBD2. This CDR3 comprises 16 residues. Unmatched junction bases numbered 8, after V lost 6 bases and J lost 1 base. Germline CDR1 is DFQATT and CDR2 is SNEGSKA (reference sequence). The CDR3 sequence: CSAMGLAGGSYNEQFF. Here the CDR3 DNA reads TGCAGTGCCATGGGTCTAGCGGGAGGTTCCTACAATGAGCAGTTCTTC.

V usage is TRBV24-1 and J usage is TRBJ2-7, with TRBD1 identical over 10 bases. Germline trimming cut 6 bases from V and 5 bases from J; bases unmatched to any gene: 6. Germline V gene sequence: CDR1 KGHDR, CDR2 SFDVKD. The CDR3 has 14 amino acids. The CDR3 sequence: CATSPGQGRDEQYF. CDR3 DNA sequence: TGTGCCACCAGTCCGGGACAGGGGCGCGACGAGCAGTACTTC.

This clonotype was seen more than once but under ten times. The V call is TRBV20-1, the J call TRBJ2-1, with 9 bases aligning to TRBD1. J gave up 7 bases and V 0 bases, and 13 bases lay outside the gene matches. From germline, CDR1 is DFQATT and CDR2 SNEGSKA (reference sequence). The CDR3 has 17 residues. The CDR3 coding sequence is TGCAGTGCTAGAGATTTGGAGGGGACAGGGTTCCCTAATGAGCAGTTCTTC. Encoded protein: CSARDLEGTGFPNEQFF.

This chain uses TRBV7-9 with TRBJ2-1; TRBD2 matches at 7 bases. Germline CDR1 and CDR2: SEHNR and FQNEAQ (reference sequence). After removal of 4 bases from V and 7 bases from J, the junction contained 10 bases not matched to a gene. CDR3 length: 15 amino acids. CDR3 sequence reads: CASSWRSGEKNEQFF. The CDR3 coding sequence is TGTGCCAGCAGCTGGAGGAGCGGGGAGAAAAATGAGCAGTTCTTC.

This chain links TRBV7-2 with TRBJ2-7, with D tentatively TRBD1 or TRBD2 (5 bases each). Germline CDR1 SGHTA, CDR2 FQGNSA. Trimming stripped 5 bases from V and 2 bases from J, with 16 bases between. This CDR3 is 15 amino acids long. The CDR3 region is CASSQSGTSAYEQYF. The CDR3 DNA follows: TGTGCCAGCAGCCAATCCGGGACCTCAGCCTACGAGCAGTACTTC. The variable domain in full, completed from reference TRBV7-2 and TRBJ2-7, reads GAGVSQSPSNKVTEKGKDVELRCDPISGHTALYWYRQSLGQGLEFLIYFQGNSAPDKSGLPSDRFSAERTGGSVSTLTIQRTQQEDSAVYLCASSQSGTSAYEQYFGPGTRLTVT.

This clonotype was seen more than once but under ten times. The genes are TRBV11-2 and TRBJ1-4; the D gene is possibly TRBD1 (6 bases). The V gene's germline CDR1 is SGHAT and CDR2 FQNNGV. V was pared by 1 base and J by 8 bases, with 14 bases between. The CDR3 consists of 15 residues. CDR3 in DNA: TGTGCCAGCAGCTTAGTCAGGGGCGCCGGGGAAAAACTGTTTTTT. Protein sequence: CASSLVRGAGEKLFF.

CDR3 in DNA: TGTGCCAGCAGCTTAGCTCCTCTAGCGGAGCGATACAATGAGCAGTTCTTC. Encoded protein: CASSLAPLAERYNEQFF. This chain connects TRBV7-2 to TRBJ2-1; 7 nucleotides match TRBD2. From germline, CDR1 is SGHTA and CDR2 FQGNSA. The CDR3 runs 17 residues. With 0 bases clipped from V and 4 bases from J, the junction kept 9 bases outside the gene matches.

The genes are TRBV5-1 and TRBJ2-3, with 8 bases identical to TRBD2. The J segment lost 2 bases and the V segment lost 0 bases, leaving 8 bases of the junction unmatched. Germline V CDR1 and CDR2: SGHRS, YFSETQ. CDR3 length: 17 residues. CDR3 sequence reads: CASSLAASGGPTDTQYF. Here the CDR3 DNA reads TGCGCCAGCAGCTTGGCGGCCAGCGGGGGTCCCACAGATACGCAGTATTTT.

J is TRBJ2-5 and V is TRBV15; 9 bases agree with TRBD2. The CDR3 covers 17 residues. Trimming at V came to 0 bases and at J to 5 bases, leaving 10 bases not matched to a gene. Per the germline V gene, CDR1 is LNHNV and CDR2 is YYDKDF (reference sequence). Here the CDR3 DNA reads TGTGCCACCAGCAGAGATAACCTAGCGGGGTATCGGGAGACCCAGTACTTC. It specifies CATSRDNLAGYRETQYF.

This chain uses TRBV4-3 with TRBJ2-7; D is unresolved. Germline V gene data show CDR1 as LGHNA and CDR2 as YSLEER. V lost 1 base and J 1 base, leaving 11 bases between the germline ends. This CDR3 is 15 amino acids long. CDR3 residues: CASSQGTASSYEQYF. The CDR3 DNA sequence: TGCGCCAGCAGCCAAGGGACCGCCTCTTCCTACGAGCAGTACTTC.

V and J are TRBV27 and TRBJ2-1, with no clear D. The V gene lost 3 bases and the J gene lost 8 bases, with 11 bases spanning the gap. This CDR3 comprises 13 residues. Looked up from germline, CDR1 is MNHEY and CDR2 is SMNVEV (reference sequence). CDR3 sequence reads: CASSFSSDHEQFF. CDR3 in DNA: TGTGCCAGCAGTTTCAGCTCGGACCATGAGCAGTTCTTC.

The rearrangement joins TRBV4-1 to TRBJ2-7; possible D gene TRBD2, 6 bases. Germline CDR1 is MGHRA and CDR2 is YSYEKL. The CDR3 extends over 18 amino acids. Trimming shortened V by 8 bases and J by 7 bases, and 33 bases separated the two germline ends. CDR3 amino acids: CASAPGGLSRLVGNEQYF. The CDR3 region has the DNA TGCGCCAGCGCGCCCGGGGGATTATCGAGACTAGTTGGCAATGAGCAGTACTTC.

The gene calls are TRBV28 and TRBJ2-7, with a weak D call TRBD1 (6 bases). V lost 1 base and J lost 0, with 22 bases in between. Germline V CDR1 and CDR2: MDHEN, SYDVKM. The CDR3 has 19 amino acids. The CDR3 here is CASSLSYWGTLLDSYEQYF. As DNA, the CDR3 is TGTGCCAGCAGTTTATCTTATTGGGGGACATTATTAGACTCCTACGAGCAGTACTTC.

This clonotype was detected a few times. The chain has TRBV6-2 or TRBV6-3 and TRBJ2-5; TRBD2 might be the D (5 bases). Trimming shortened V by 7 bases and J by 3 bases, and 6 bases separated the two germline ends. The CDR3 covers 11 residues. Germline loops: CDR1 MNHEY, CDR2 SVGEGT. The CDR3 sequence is CASKAEETQYF. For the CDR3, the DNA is TGTGCCAGCAAAGCGGAAGAGACCCAGTACTTC.

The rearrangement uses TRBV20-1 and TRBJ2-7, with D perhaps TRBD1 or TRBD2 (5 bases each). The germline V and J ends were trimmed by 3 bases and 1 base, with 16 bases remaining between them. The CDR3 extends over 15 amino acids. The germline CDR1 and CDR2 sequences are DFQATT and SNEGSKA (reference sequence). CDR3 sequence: CSASQGTLSSYEQYF. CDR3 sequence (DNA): TGCAGTGCTAGTCAAGGGACCCTGTCATCCTACGAGCAGTACTTC.

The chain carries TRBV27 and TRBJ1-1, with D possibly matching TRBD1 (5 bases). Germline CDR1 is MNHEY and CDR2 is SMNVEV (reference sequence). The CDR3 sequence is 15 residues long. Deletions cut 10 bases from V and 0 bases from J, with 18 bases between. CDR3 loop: CATKRGPLMNTEAFF. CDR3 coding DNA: TGTGCCACCAAAAGGGGCCCTCTTATGAACACTGAAGCTTTCTTT.

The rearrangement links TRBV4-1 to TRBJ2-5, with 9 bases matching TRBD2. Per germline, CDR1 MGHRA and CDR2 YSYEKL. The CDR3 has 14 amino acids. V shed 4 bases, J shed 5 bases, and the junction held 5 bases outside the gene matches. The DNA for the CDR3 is TGCGCCAGCAGCCTACAGACTAGCGGCGAGACCCAGTACTTC. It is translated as CASSLQTSGETQYF.

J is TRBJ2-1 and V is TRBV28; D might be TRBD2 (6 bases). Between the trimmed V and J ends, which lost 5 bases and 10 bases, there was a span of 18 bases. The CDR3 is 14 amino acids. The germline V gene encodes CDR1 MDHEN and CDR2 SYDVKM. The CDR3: CASSPPGTPREQFF. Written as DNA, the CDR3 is TGTGCCAGCAGTCCGCCCGGGACTCCAAGAGAGCAGTTCTTC.

The CDR3 DNA reads as TGCGCCAGCAGCCCCGGGACAGGGCGCCCAGATACGCAGTATTTT. This encodes CASSPGTGRPDTQYF. This chain connects TRBV4-1 to TRBJ2-3; 9 nucleotides line up with TRBD1. Losses at the gene ends were 4 bases for V and 4 bases for J; bases not matched to a gene: 6. Looked up from germline, CDR1 is MGHRA and CDR2 is YSYEKL. The CDR3 has 15 residues.

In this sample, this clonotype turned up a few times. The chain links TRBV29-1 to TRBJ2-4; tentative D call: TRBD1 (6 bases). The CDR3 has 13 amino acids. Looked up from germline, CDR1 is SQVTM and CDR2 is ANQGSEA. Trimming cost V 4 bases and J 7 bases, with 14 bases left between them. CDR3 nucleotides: TGCAGCGTTGTTCCAGGGGCCCAGAACATTCAGTACTTC. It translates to CSVVPGAQNIQYF.

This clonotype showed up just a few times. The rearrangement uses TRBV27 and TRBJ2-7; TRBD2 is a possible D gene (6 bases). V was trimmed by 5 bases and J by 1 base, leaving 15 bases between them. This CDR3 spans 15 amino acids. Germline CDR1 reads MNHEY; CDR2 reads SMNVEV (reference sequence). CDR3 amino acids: CASSPGTYNSYEQYF. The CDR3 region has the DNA TGTGCCAGCAGTCCCGGGACTTATAATTCCTACGAGCAGTACTTC.